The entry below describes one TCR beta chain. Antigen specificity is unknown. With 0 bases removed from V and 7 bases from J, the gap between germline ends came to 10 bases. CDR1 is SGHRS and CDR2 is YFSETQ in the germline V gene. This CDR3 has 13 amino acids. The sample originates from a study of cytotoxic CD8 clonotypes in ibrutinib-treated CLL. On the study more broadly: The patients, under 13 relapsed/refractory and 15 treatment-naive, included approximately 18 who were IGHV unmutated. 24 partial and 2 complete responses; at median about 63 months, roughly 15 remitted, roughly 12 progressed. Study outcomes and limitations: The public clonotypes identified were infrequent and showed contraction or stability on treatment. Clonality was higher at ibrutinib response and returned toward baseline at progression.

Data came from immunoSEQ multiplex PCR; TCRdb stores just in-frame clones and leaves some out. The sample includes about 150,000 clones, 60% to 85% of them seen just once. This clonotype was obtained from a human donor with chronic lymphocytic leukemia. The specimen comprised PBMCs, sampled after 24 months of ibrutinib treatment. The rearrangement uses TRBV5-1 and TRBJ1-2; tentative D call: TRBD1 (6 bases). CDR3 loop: CASSLAGEAGYTF. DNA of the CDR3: TGCGCCAGCAGCTTGGCAGGGGAGGCTGGCTACACCTTC.